This T cell receptor (beta chain) appears in the sequencing data of a study of CD8+ T cells in alopecia areata. Regarding the study as a whole: More clonal than normal scalp was lesional scalp, particularly alopecia totalis/universalis.

The sample holds a few counts of this clone. Its antigen is as yet unknown. The CDR3 spans 15 residues. Germline-derived CDR1 and CDR2 are MDHEN and SYDVKM. Losses at the gene ends were 6 bases for V and 3 bases for J; bases not matched to a gene: 9. Extracted RNA was reverse transcribed into cDNA, the sequencing template. Here immunoSEQ multiplex PCR was the method, and the copy in TCRdb shows in-frame clones only, minus some. The profile shows under 350,000 clones, 55% to 70% of them singletons. Treatment reported: oral pan-JAK inhibitor, 5-10 mg twice daily. The chain uses TRBV28 and TRBJ2-7, with 9 bases aligning to TRBD1. Sequenced here: CD4+ T cells sorted from blood, sampled at week 24, from a patient treated with tofacitinib. The clonotype originates from a human donor with alopecia areata. CDR3 in amino acids: CASSGTGTGRYEQYF. The DNA for the CDR3 is TGTGCCAGCAGCGGGACCGGGACAGGGCGCTACGAGCAGTACTTC.